This is a list of T cell receptor beta chains from one sample in a study of T cell repertoires in cytomegalovirus infection. TCRdb passed the reads through MiXCR, listing each CDR3 protein once. This sample yields some 230,000 distinct CDR3 sequences, of which approximately 22% are seen a single time; about 18% belongs to the top ten. The specimen sequenced was CD8+ T cells from PBMCs. The receptors were sampled from a human donor in good health (CMV status not recorded). Some clones in this sample may be carry-over from other donors' samples. The CDR3 runs from the conserved cysteine through the conserved F or W. D genes are given only for firm matches. The size entry is marked missing in some rows and otherwise reads once, few, many or a size class.

v_gene: TRBV7-9
abundance: few
d_gene: -
j_gene: TRBJ2-2
CDR3aa: CASSLLKTGNTGELFF
CDR3nt: TGTGCCAGCAGCCTCCTTAAGACAGGGAACACCGGGGAGCTGTTTTTT

v_gene: TRBV13
abundance: -
d_gene: -
j_gene: TRBJ2-5
CDR3aa: CASSLGRVSEETQYF
CDR3nt: TGTGCCAGCAGCTTAGGCCGGGTCTCGGAAGAGACCCAGTACTTC

v_gene: TRBV7-2
abundance: many
d_gene: -
j_gene: TRBJ1-5
CDR3aa: CASSFFSSENQPQHF
CDR3nt: TGTGCCAGCAGCTTTTTCTCCTCGGAAAATCAGCCCCAGCATTTT

v_gene: TRBV6-2/TRBV6-3
abundance: -
d_gene: -
j_gene: TRBJ1-5
CDR3aa: CASRTMREQNQPQHF
CDR3nt: TGTGCCAGCAGGACCATGCGCGAGCAAAATCAGCCCCAGCATTTT

v_gene: TRBV2
abundance: few
d_gene: TRBD1
j_gene: TRBJ1-2
CDR3aa: CASWAPTGVNYGYTF
CDR3nt: TGTGCCAGCTGGGCCCCCACAGGGGTTAACTATGGCTACACCTTC

v_gene: TRBV28
abundance: few
d_gene: -
j_gene: TRBJ2-5
CDR3aa: CASSLMGAGKETQYF
CDR3nt: TGTGCCAGCAGTTTGATGGGGGCGGGAAAAGAGACCCAGTACTTC

v_gene: TRBV11-2
abundance: many
d_gene: -
j_gene: TRBJ2-7
CDR3aa: CASSFGGLSYEQYF
CDR3nt: TGTGCCAGCAGCTTCGGGGGACTCTCCTACGAGCAGTACTTC

v_gene: TRBV29-1
abundance: -
d_gene: -
j_gene: TRBJ1-2
CDR3aa: CSVEPTGLNYGYTF
CDR3nt: TGCAGCGTTGAACCGACAGGTTTAAACTATGGCTACACCTTC

v_gene: TRBV2
abundance: many
d_gene: -
j_gene: TRBJ2-7
CDR3aa: CASSVPGGTHEQYF
CDR3nt: TGTGCCAGCAGTGTTCCGGGGGGCACCCACGAGCAGTACTTC

v_gene: TRBV6-5
abundance: -
d_gene: -
j_gene: TRBJ2-1
CDR3aa: CASQSADNEQFF
CDR3nt: TGTGCCAGCCAATCGGCGGACAATGAGCAGTTCTTC

v_gene: TRBV28
abundance: many
d_gene: TRBD1
j_gene: TRBJ1-1
CDR3aa: CASSSSRTGGMNTEAFF
CDR3nt: TGTGCCAGCAGTTCAAGCCGGACAGGGGGAATGAACACTGAAGCTTTCTTT

v_gene: TRBV12-3/TRBV12-4
abundance: -
d_gene: -
j_gene: TRBJ2-3
CDR3aa: CASSSRHKADTQYF
CDR3nt: TGTGCCAGCAGTTCAAGGCACAAGGCAGATACGCAGTATTTT

v_gene: TRBV2
abundance: -
d_gene: -
j_gene: TRBJ2-7
CDR3aa: CATLRDHQTYEQYF
CDR3nt: TGTGCCACCCTTAGGGACCACCAAACCTACGAGCAGTACTTC

v_gene: TRBV4-1
abundance: few
d_gene: -
j_gene: TRBJ2-3
CDR3aa: CASSQLGLDRTDTQYF
CDR3nt: TGCGCCAGCAGCCAATTGGGTCTGGATCGCACAGATACGCAGTATTTT

v_gene: TRBV7-8
abundance: many
d_gene: -
j_gene: TRBJ2-2
CDR3aa: CANALGTTNTGELFF
CDR3nt: TGTGCCAACGCCTTGGGGACAACGAACACCGGGGAGCTGTTTTTT